The subject of this entry is one T cell receptor beta chain. The assay was immunoSEQ multiplex PCR, and TCRdb's table has in-frame clones only and misses some. The sample lists approximately 46,000 clones; about nine tenths were seen once. These data are taken from a study of blood T cell repertoires in COVID-19. On the study more broadly: Sample material is recorded as cDNA or gDNA derived from T cells, B-cell-depleted T cells, or PBMCs.

The receptor was isolated from a man between 65 and 79 years old with active COVID-19. What was sequenced was peripheral blood.

CDR3 in DNA: TGTGCCAGCAGCTTAGCGAGCGGGCGCGGAGGTGGAGAGACCCAGTACTTC. Protein product: CASSLASGRGGGETQYF. The V and J genes are TRBV13 and TRBJ2-5; D possibly corresponds to TRBD2 (6 bases). With 1 base removed from V and 4 bases from J, the gap between germline ends came to 19 bases. CDR1 and CDR2 (germline): PRHDT, FYEKMQ (reference sequence). The CDR3 runs 17 residues.